Shown below are 32 T cell receptor beta chains from a single sample sequenced in a study of CD8 T cells in ankylosing spondylitis. The antigens of these receptors remain unknown. Each CDR3 protein gets one entry after TCRdb re-called the 5' RACE reads with MiXCR. The sample carries 350,000 to 550,000 distinct CDR3 sequences, about 24% recorded once. Study-wide points: Typical of ankylosing spondylitis blood, it appeared, was a TCR beta motif of eight highly homologous variants.

Sequencing input: blood, either unsorted or a sorted T cell fraction (not recorded which). The receptors shown here come from a male donor with ankylosing spondylitis.

This clonotype was counted at least ten times. This sequence joins TRBV11-2 and TRBJ2-1, with 10 nucleotides matching TRBD2. The CDR3 totals 18 residues. J was trimmed by 7 bases and V by 1 base; bases with no gene match: 13. The germline CDR1 and CDR2 sequences are SGHAT and FQNNGV. The CDR3 DNA reads TGTGCCAGCAGCTTAGGGACTAGCGGAAGAAGGTTGGGTAATGAGCAGTTCTTC. This sequence encodes CASSLGTSGRRLGNEQFF.

J is TRBJ2-5 and V is TRBV7-9; 10 bases are a match to TRBD1. J was trimmed by 5 bases and V by 5 bases; bases with no gene match: 8. The CDR3 is 15 residues long. Germline CDR1 SEHNR, CDR2 FQNEAQ (reference sequence). CDR3 sequence: CASSGRTGGDETQYF. CDR3 coding DNA: TGTGCCAGCAGCGGGAGGACAGGGGGTGATGAGACCCAGTACTTC.

This clonotype showed up just a few times. The rearrangement links TRBV4-1 to TRBJ2-5; TRBD2 might be the D (5 bases). The V gene's germline CDR1 is MGHRA and CDR2 YSYEKL. The CDR3 spans 15 residues. Deletions cut 0 bases from V and 5 bases from J, with 13 bases between. The CDR3 bases are TGCGCCAGCAGCCAAGATGGACTGGCGGCGGAGACCCAGTACTTC. Its translation is CASSQDGLAAETQYF.

This rearrangement joins TRBV20-1 to TRBJ2-1; possible D gene TRBD1, 5 bases. This CDR3 is 13 amino acids long. Germline CDR1 and CDR2: DFQATT and SNEGSKA (reference sequence). The V end was cut by 2 bases, the J end by 6 bases, with 11 bases between. This chain's CDR3 is CSARLAGFNEQFF. The CDR3 DNA reads as TGCAGTGCTAGACTTGCAGGGTTCAATGAGCAGTTCTTC.

The chain employs TRBV6-6 and TRBJ2-7; TRBD1 matches at 8 bases. Trimming at V came to 10 bases and at J to 3 bases, leaving 8 bases not matched to a gene. In germline, CDR1 is MNHNY, CDR2 SVGAGI (reference sequence). This CDR3 contains 13 residues. DNA of the CDR3: TGTGCCATCAGCCAGGGGGCTGGCTACGAGCAGTACGTC. Its translation is CAISQGAGYEQYV.

This clonotype was observed a handful of times. V usage is TRBV24-1 and J usage is TRBJ2-7; D is undetermined. CDR1 KGHDR and CDR2 SFDVKD come from the germline V gene. Deletions cut 8 bases from V and 0 bases from J, with 10 bases between. This CDR3 has 13 residues. The CDR3 loop is CATKGIPSYEQYV. CDR3 sequence (DNA): TGTGCCACCAAAGGTATCCCCTCCTACGAGCAGTACGTC.

In its sample, this clonotype was seen a few times. This sequence joins TRBV5-1 and TRBJ1-1, with D perhaps TRBD1 (6 bases). From germline, CDR1 is SGHRS and CDR2 YFSETQ. This CDR3 spans 14 amino acids. Trimming removed 0 bases at V and 4 bases at J, with 10 bases between. The CDR3 is CASSLGGLITEAFF. As DNA, the CDR3 is TGCGCCAGCAGCTTGGGGGGGCTTATCACTGAAGCTTTCTTT. The full variable domain, rest sourced from reference TRBV5-1 and TRBJ1-1, is KAGVTQTPRYLIKTRGQQVTLSCSPISGHRSVSWYQQTPGQGLQFLFEYFSETQRNKGNFPGRFSGRQFSNSRSEMNVSTLELGDSALYLCASSLGGLITEAFFGQGTRLTVV.

This clonotype turned up a few times. This rearrangement joins TRBV20-1 to TRBJ2-1; D tentatively reads TRBD1 or TRBD2 (5 bases each). CDR1 and CDR2 from the germline V gene are DFQATT and SNEGSKA (reference sequence). V lost 3 bases and J lost 8, with 17 bases in between. The CDR3 is made up of 14 amino acids. The CDR3 protein is CSARPGAGGHEQFF. The DNA of the CDR3 is TGCAGTGCTAGGCCCGGGGCAGGTGGCCATGAGCAGTTCTTC.

This clonotype has only a few counts. This sequence joins TRBV5-1 and TRBJ2-7; 9 nucleotides line up with TRBD2. The germline gives CDR1 SGHRS, CDR2 YFSETQ. This CDR3 spans 13 amino acids. The V gene end was trimmed by 2 bases and the J gene end by 6 bases; junction bases not matched to a gene: 3. CDR3 bases: TGCGCCAGCAGCTTAGCACTAGCGGGCGAGCAGTACTTC. Its translation: CASSLALAGEQYF.

This clonotype was recorded a few times. The rearrangement links TRBV18 to TRBJ2-7; D possibly corresponds to TRBD2 (6 bases). Looked up from germline, CDR1 is KGHSH and CDR2 is LQKENI. The CDR3 spans 13 residues. Between the trimmed V and J ends, which lost 3 bases and 3 bases, there was a span of 9 bases. The CDR3 region is CASSPAGGYEQYF. The CDR3 DNA reads TGTGCCAGCTCACCGGCCGGGGGCTACGAGCAGTACTTC. The full variable domain, in which reference TRBV18 and TRBJ2-7 provide the parts outside the CDR3, is NAGVMQNPRHLVRRRGQEARLRCSPMKGHSHVYWYRQLPEEGLKFMVYLQKENIIDESGMPKERFSAEFPKEGPSILRIQQVVRGDSAAYFCASSPAGGYEQYFGPGTRLTVT.

This clonotype appeared a few times. This chain joins TRBV20-1 and TRBJ2-1, with 9 bases lining up with TRBD2. After removal of 0 bases from V and 6 bases from J, the junction contained 6 bases not matched to a gene. CDR3 length equals 15 residues. Per the germline V gene, CDR1 is DFQATT and CDR2 is SNEGSKA (reference sequence). The CDR3 protein is CSARDLAGLGNEQFF. The CDR3 bases are TGCAGTGCTAGAGACCTAGCGGGACTGGGCAATGAGCAGTTCTTC.

This clonotype was observed a handful of times. The CDR3, as DNA: TGTGCCAGCAGAACCGGGACTAGCGGGCAGTACGTC. The encoded protein is CASRTGTSGQYV. The chain has TRBV6-2 or TRBV6-3 and TRBJ2-7, with 11 bases identical to TRBD2. CDR3 length: 12 residues. Germline V CDR1 and CDR2: MNHEY, SVGEGT. With 6 bases clipped from V and 9 bases from J, the junction kept 4 bases outside the gene matches.

The chain carries TRBV29-1 and TRBJ1-1, with 8 bases matching TRBD1. This CDR3 spans 12 amino acids. Germline-derived CDR1 and CDR2 are SQVTM and ANQGSEA. V lost 1 base to trimming and J lost 7 bases; unmatched junction nucleotides: 2. Here the CDR3 reads CSVEVGQGEAFF. In DNA form, the CDR3 reads TGCAGCGTTGAAGTAGGACAGGGTGAAGCTTTCTTT.

V is TRBV6-1 and J is TRBJ1-4; 7 bases agree with TRBD1. The trim removed 7 bases at V and 8 bases at J, leaving 19 bases unmatched. Germline-derived CDR1 and CDR2 are MNHNS and SASEGT. The CDR3 covers 17 residues. The DNA for the CDR3 is TGTGCCAGCACCCCGAGACAGGGAAGTTTCTTTCACGAAAAACTGTTTTTT. Protein sequence: CASTPRQGSFFHEKLFF.

This clonotype came up a few times. The genes are TRBV28 and TRBJ1-1; D is undetermined. Deletions cut 4 bases from V and 1 base from J, with 10 bases between. Germline CDR1 is MDHEN and CDR2 is SYDVKM. The CDR3 length is 14 residues. CDR3 nucleotide sequence: TGTGCCAGCAGTTCCTCGGGTAGGAACACTGAAGCTTTCTTT. Its translation: CASSSSGRNTEAFF.

This clonotype was counted only a few times. J is TRBJ2-3 and V is TRBV29-1; perhaps TRBD2 as D (6 bases). V lost 4 bases and J lost 3, with 11 bases in between. Germline V gives CDR1 SQVTM, CDR2 ANQGSEA. This CDR3 spans 13 amino acids. CDR3 residues: CSVVRGITDTQYF. CDR3 coding DNA: TGCAGCGTTGTTCGGGGGATAACAGATACGCAGTATTTT.

This clonotype has just a few counts. This chain joins TRBV3-1 and TRBJ1-1; D might be TRBD1 (6 bases). Trimming took 1 base from V and 1 from J, leaving 10 bases between them. The germline V gene has CDR1 LGHDT and CDR2 YNNKEL (reference sequence). The CDR3 spans 15 residues. The CDR3 bases are TGTGCCAGCAGCCAAGTAGGGACACCGAACACTGAAGCTTTCTTT. It specifies CASSQVGTPNTEAFF.

This clonotype appeared a few times. The chain is built from TRBV12-3 or TRBV12-4 and TRBJ2-5; D unresolved. V dropped 8 bases and J dropped 3 bases, with 10 bases sitting between them. The CDR3 is made up of 12 amino acids. The CDR3 loop reads CASGPAEETQYF. The DNA for the CDR3 is TGTGCCAGCGGGCCCGCGGAAGAGACCCAGTACTTC.

The V and J genes are TRBV4-1 and TRBJ1-6, with D unresolved. Deletions cut 4 bases from V and 7 bases from J, with 11 bases between. Germline assignment: CDR1 MGHRA and CDR2 YSYEKL. The CDR3 loop spans 14 amino acids. The DNA for the CDR3 is TGCGCCAGCAGCCCGGTGGAGCCAAATTCACCCCTCCACTTT. It specifies CASSPVEPNSPLHF.

The chain has TRBV20-1 and TRBJ1-3, with D maybe TRBD1 (5 bases). Germline V gives CDR1 DFQATT, CDR2 SNEGSKA (reference sequence). The CDR3 runs 11 residues. Trimming removed 6 bases from V and 8 bases from J, with 11 bases in between. The CDR3 loop is CSALGGDTIYF. For the CDR3, the DNA is TGCAGTGCCCTTGGGGGGGACACCATATATTTT.

This clonotype was counted between two and nine times. CDR3 protein: CATLEGQRFSGANVLTF. The CDR3, as DNA: TGTGCCACTCTGGAGGGACAGCGATTCTCTGGGGCCAACGTCCTGACTTTC. The chain carries TRBV10-3 and TRBJ2-6; TRBD1 might be the D (7 bases). Trimming shortened V by 10 bases and J by 0 bases, and 19 bases separated the two germline ends. The CDR3 sequence is 17 residues long. The germline V gene encodes CDR1 ENHRY and CDR2 SYGVKD.

CDR3 bases: TGCGCCAGCAGCCTGCCCCCGGCAGGCTATTATGGCTACACCTTC. This encodes CASSLPPAGYYGYTF. The J gene is TRBJ1-2, the V gene TRBV5-1; D unclear. The CDR3 extends over 15 amino acids. Germline assignment: CDR1 SGHRS and CDR2 YFSETQ. Trimming removed 4 bases at V and 5 bases at J, with 18 bases between. The full variable domain, rest sourced from reference TRBV5-1 and TRBJ1-2, is KAGVTQTPRYLIKTRGQQVTLSCSPISGHRSVSWYQQTPGQGLQFLFEYFSETQRNKGNFPGRFSGRQFSNSRSEMNVSTLELGDSALYLCASSLPPAGYYGYTFGSGTRLTVV.

This clonotype was seen more than once but under ten times. The genes are TRBV6-2 or TRBV6-3 and TRBJ2-2; 10 positions agree with TRBD2. The CDR3 has 15 amino acids. Looked up from germline, CDR1 is MNHEY and CDR2 is SVGEGT. The J segment lost 6 bases and the V segment lost 4 bases, leaving 5 bases of the junction unmatched. CDR3 sequence (DNA): TGTGCCAGCAGTTGGCTAGCGGGAGTATCCGGGGAGCTGTTTTTT. Its translation: CASSWLAGVSGELFF.

This clonotype was found a few times. This chain connects TRBV19 to TRBJ1-6; D is unclear. The germline gives CDR1 LNHDA, CDR2 SQIVND (reference sequence). The CDR3 is made up of 14 amino acids. Between the trimmed V and J ends, which lost 6 bases and 6 bases, there was a span of 12 bases. Written as DNA, the CDR3 is TGTGCCAGTAGACGGACCCATACTAATTCACCCCTCCACTTT. Translation gives CASRRTHTNSPLHF.

The chain uses TRBV11-2 and TRBJ2-3; possibly TRBD1 for D (5 bases). This CDR3 region has 15 residues. Per the germline V gene, CDR1 is SGHAT and CDR2 is FQNNGV. Trimming removed 6 bases at V and 4 bases at J, with 17 bases between. CDR3 sequence: CASRAQGEGADTQYF. CDR3 DNA sequence: TGTGCCAGCAGGGCTCAGGGTGAAGGGGCAGATACGCAGTATTTT.

The chain links TRBV5-1 to TRBJ2-5, with a possible D match to TRBD2 (7 bases). Germline V gene lookup returns CDR1 SGHRS and CDR2 YFSETQ. There are 15 residues in the CDR3. Deletions cut 0 bases from V and 5 bases from J, with 14 bases between. CDR3: CASSLETQGGETQYF. The DNA for the CDR3 is TGCGCCAGCAGCTTGGAAACACAGGGAGGGGAGACCCAGTACTTC.

This clonotype was seen more than once but under ten times. The V gene is TRBV5-6, the J gene TRBJ1-1, with D possibly being TRBD1 (5 bases). The V gene lost 1 base and the J gene lost 1 base, with 8 bases spanning the gap. The CDR3 loop spans 14 amino acids. CDR1 is SGHDT, CDR2 YYEEEE, per germline. The CDR3: CASSLYTGNTEAFF. CDR3 nucleotide sequence: TGTGCCAGCAGCTTGTACACAGGGAACACTGAAGCTTTCTTT.

The rearrangement uses TRBV25-1 and TRBJ2-4; D possibly corresponds to TRBD1 (6 bases). The CDR3 contains 13 residues. Trimming removed 5 bases from V and 6 bases from J, with 11 bases in between. Germline V gene data show CDR1 as MGHDK and CDR2 as SYGVNS. The CDR3 sequence is CASSIPTGNIQYF. CDR3 DNA sequence: TGTGCCAGCAGTATTCCGACAGGAAACATTCAGTACTTC.

The genes are TRBV11-2 and TRBJ2-1, with TRBD2 matching over 7 bases. This CDR3 is built from 16 residues. J lost 10 bases, V lost 5 bases, and 17 bases had no gene match. The germline V gene has CDR1 SGHAT and CDR2 FQNNGV. The CDR3 region has the DNA TGTGCCAGCAGCCCCAATACACCAGCGGGAAACCACGAGCAGTTCTTC. Translation: CASSPNTPAGNHEQFF. Filled out from reference TRBV11-2 and TRBJ2-1, the complete variable domain reads EAGVAQSPRYKIIEKRQSVAFWCNPISGHATLYWYQQILGQGPKLLIQFQNNGVVDDSQLPKDRFSAERLKGVDSTLKIQPAKLEDSAVYLCASSPNTPAGNHEQFFGPGTRLTVL.

The CDR3 loop reads CSAPLQGVYNEQFF. Written as DNA, the CDR3 is TGCAGTGCTCCGCTGCAAGGAGTCTACAATGAGCAGTTCTTC. The J gene is TRBJ2-1, the V gene TRBV20-1, with D unresolved. V was trimmed by 5 bases and J by 3 bases, leaving 14 bases between them. This CDR3 has 14 residues. CDR1 and CDR2 (germline): DFQATT, SNEGSKA (reference sequence).

This clonotype was picked up a small number of times. The chain links TRBV7-2 to TRBJ2-1; TRBD2 matches 15 bases. With V trimmed by 0 bases and J by 1 base, 4 bases remained unmatched. Looked up from germline, CDR1 is SGHTA and CDR2 is FQGNSA. The CDR3 totals 19 residues. Written as DNA, the CDR3 is TGTGCCAGCAGCTTAGCCGGGACTAGCGGGAGGTGGTCCTACAATGAGCAGTTCTTC. Its translation is CASSLAGTSGRWSYNEQFF.

The chain combines TRBV20-1 with TRBJ2-5; weak D call: TRBD2 (5 bases). Looked up from germline, CDR1 is DFQATT and CDR2 is SNEGSKA (reference sequence). Between the trimmed V and J ends, which lost 4 bases and 3 bases, there was a span of 12 bases. The CDR3 has 13 residues. CDR3 DNA: TGCAGTGCTAATCCTTCCGGGAAAGAGACCCAGTACTTC. As protein: CSANPSGKETQYF.